What follows describes a single TCR beta chain. The germline V gene has CDR1 LGHDT and CDR2 YNNKEL (reference sequence). The V gene lost 6 bases and the J gene lost 1 base, with 10 bases spanning the gap. The CDR3 totals 14 residues. As processed by the authors: Using reference gene primer amplification, nucleated cell counts were estimated. Only in-frame clones appear in the TCRdb table, and some are missing; sequencing was by immunoSEQ multiplex PCR. D and trimming were read from the DNA, whereas the V and J calls and clone size are those reported in that table. The repertoire holds a few hundred thousand clones, more than 80% seen once, with less than 3% in the top ten. These data are taken from a study of blood T cell repertoires in COVID-19. Across the study: Samples of COVID-19 (acute and convalescent) were obtained from the United States, Italy and Spain.

The sequence was obtained from a woman in her thirties with active or convalescent COVID-19. The sample comprised peripheral blood. The chain couples TRBV3-1 (or the pseudogene TRBV3-2) to TRBJ1-3; the D gene is possibly TRBD1 (5 bases). The CDR3 here is CASRDILSGNTIYF. CDR3 nucleotides: TGTGCCAGCAGGGACATCCTTTCTGGAAACACCATATATTTT.